The 19 T cell receptor beta chains presented below share a single source sample, sequenced in a study of blood T cell repertoires in COVID-19. The method was immunoSEQ multiplex PCR; TCRdb's version includes in-frame clones alone and lacks a portion of them. This table holds about 670,000 clones, 90% found once. Sequencing used peripheral blood. The receptors stem from a woman under 30 with acute or convalescent COVID-19.

The chain joins TRBV3-1 (or the pseudogene TRBV3-2) to TRBJ2-2; 8 nucleotides align to TRBD1. This CDR3 has 14 amino acids. J lost 2 bases, V lost 8 bases, and 4 bases had no gene match. Per germline, CDR1 LGHDT and CDR2 YNNKEL (reference sequence). The CDR3 coding sequence is TGTGCCAGCGACAGGGGCCAAAACACCGGGGAGCTGTTTTTT. Its translation: CASDRGQNTGELFF.

The V and J genes are TRBV6-2 or TRBV6-3 and TRBJ1-4, with a tentative D call TRBD1 (5 bases). V was shortened by 2 bases and J by 8 bases, with 15 bases between the two germline ends. Per germline, CDR1 MNHEY and CDR2 SVGEGT. The CDR3 runs 15 residues. The CDR3: CASSYVSGVAEKLFF. The CDR3, as DNA: TGTGCCAGCAGTTACGTATCGGGGGTTGCGGAAAAACTGTTTTTT.

The gene calls are TRBV5-4 and TRBJ2-7; 11 bases match TRBD1. Germline V gene lookup returns CDR1 SGHNT and CDR2 YYREEE (reference sequence). The J segment lost 4 bases and the V segment lost 4 bases, leaving 10 bases of the junction unmatched. The CDR3 is 16 amino acids. This CDR3 is CASSLPPGQGGYEQYF. CDR3 DNA sequence: TGTGCCAGCAGCCTACCCCCGGGACAGGGGGGGTACGAGCAGTACTTC.

The J gene is TRBJ1-1, the V gene TRBV2; D is unresolved. Germline V gives CDR1 SNHLY, CDR2 FYNNEI. CDR3 length: 16 amino acids. V was clipped by 5 bases and J by 0 bases, with 16 bases between them. Here the CDR3 reads CASSPRARDMNTEAFF. For the CDR3, the DNA is TGTGCCAGCAGTCCGAGGGCCCGAGACATGAACACTGAAGCTTTCTTT. Full variable domain (outside the CDR3, taken from reference TRBV2 and TRBJ1-1): EPEVTQTPSHQVTQMGQEVILRCVPISNHLYFYWYRQILGQKVEFLVSFYNNEISEKSEIFDDQFSVERPDGSNFTLKIRSTKLEDSAMYFCASSPRARDMNTEAFFGQGTRLTVV.

V is TRBV12-5 and J is TRBJ2-1; 9 nucleotides agree with TRBD2. Trimming cost V 0 bases and J 5 bases; bases outside gene matches: 14. CDR1 LGHNT and CDR2 FRNRAP come from the germline V gene. The CDR3 extends over 19 amino acids. This chain's CDR3 is CASGLVVTRSGGPNNEQFF. DNA for the CDR3: TGTGCTAGTGGTTTGGTAGTAACCCGTAGCGGGGGCCCAAACAATGAGCAGTTCTTC. The whole variable domain, filled in from reference TRBV12-5 and TRBJ2-1, reads DARVTQTPRHKVTEMGQEVTMRCQPILGHNTVFWYRQTMMQGLELLAYFRNRAPLDDSGMPKDRFSAEMPDATLATLKIQPSEPRDSAVYFCASGLVVTRSGGPNNEQFFGPGTRLTVL.

In this sample, this clone turned up once. This chain links TRBV10-3 with TRBJ2-7; the D gene is possibly TRBD1 (5 bases). The CDR3 totals 13 residues. The V end was cut by 6 bases, the J end by 1 base, with 10 bases between. The germline V gene encodes CDR1 ENHRY and CDR2 SYGVKD. The CDR3 DNA sequence: TGTGCCATCAGGGGCAGGGAATCCTACGAGCAGTACTTC. This encodes CAIRGRESYEQYF.

The chain has TRBV4-1 and TRBJ1-3; D uncertain. This CDR3 comprises 15 residues. Germline CDR1 is MGHRA and CDR2 is YSYEKL. Trimming pared 0 bases from V and 4 bases from J, leaving 10 bases between. The CDR3 loop is CASSQELRVGNTIYF. The CDR3 DNA is TGCGCCAGCAGCCAAGAGTTGAGGGTCGGAAACACCATATATTTT.

The chain employs TRBV9 and TRBJ1-1; TRBD1 matches at 8 bases. Germline assignment: CDR1 SGDLS and CDR2 YYNGEE. Trimming at V came to 2 bases and at J to 4 bases, leaving 7 bases not matched to a gene. The CDR3 runs 15 residues. The CDR3 loop is CASSVSLDRGTEAFF. Here the CDR3 DNA reads TGTGCCAGCAGCGTTAGCCTCGACAGGGGCACTGAAGCTTTCTTT.

V is TRBV6-5 and J is TRBJ1-2; D is undetermined. V lost 7 bases to trimming and J lost 0 bases, with 9 bases between them. The CDR3 runs 13 residues. Germline V gene data show CDR1 as MNHEY and CDR2 as SVGAGI. The CDR3 DNA follows: TGTGCCAGCACCCCGCGCCCTAACTATGGCTACACCTTC. Amino acid sequence: CASTPRPNYGYTF.

The chain has TRBV6-6 and TRBJ1-5, with D unresolved. Germline assignment: CDR1 MNHNY and CDR2 SVGAGI (reference sequence). This CDR3 is 15 amino acids long. Trimming shortened V by 5 bases and J by 0 bases, and 11 bases separated the two germline ends. The CDR3 sequence: CASSLAAGSNQPQHF. The CDR3 nucleotides are TGTGCCAGCAGTCTAGCGGCAGGTAGCAATCAGCCCCAGCATTTT.

The V call is TRBV9, the J call TRBJ2-7; perhaps TRBD2 as D (5 bases). Trimming took 6 bases from V and 3 from J, leaving 19 bases between them. The V gene's germline CDR1 is SGDLS and CDR2 YYNGEE. This CDR3 region has 15 residues. The CDR3 spells CASTFREPEVYEQYF. The CDR3 coding sequence is TGTGCCAGCACCTTTCGGGAACCTGAGGTCTACGAGCAGTACTTC.

CDR3 nucleotide sequence: TGCGCCAGCAGCCCACGGACAGGGGTGAGCACCGGGGAGCTGTTTTTT. Amino acids: CASSPRTGVSTGELFF. The chain employs TRBV5-1 and TRBJ2-2, with TRBD1 matching over 9 bases. J gave up 4 bases and V 4 bases, and 8 bases lay outside the gene matches. The CDR3 sequence is 16 residues long. The germline V gene encodes CDR1 SGHRS and CDR2 YFSETQ. The variable domain in full, with the rest retrieved from reference TRBV5-1 and TRBJ2-2, is KAGVTQTPRYLIKTRGQQVTLSCSPISGHRSVSWYQQTPGQGLQFLFEYFSETQRNKGNFPGRFSGRQFSNSRSEMNVSTLELGDSALYLCASSPRTGVSTGELFFGEGSRLTVL.

V usage is TRBV5-1 and J usage is TRBJ1-1; TRBD1 is a possible D gene (6 bases). Trimming pared 7 bases from V and 5 bases from J, leaving 15 bases between. There are 13 residues in the CDR3. CDR1 and CDR2 from the germline V gene are SGHRS and YFSETQ. Here the CDR3 reads CASYLVGTTEAFF. In nucleotides, the CDR3 is TGCGCCAGCTATCTAGTGGGGACAACTGAAGCTTTCTTT.

V usage is TRBV10-3 and J usage is TRBJ2-7, with 7 bases that match TRBD2. V dropped 7 bases and J dropped 7; count of bases not matched to a gene: 19. Looked up from germline, CDR1 is ENHRY and CDR2 is SYGVKD. The CDR3 has 16 residues. The CDR3 bases are TGTGCCATCACTAGCGGAGGATTGGCCCCGGTGGGGGAGCAGTACTTC. This gives the protein CAITSGGLAPVGEQYF.

The rearrangement uses TRBV24-1 and TRBJ2-3, with a possible D match to TRBD1 (7 bases). The CDR3 has 15 residues. V lost 4 bases to trimming and J lost 1 base, with 11 bases between them. CDR1 is KGHDR, CDR2 SFDVKD, per germline. The CDR3 loop is CATSEGQRGTDTQYF. DNA of the CDR3: TGTGCCACCAGTGAGGGACAGCGGGGCACAGATACGCAGTATTTT.

The J gene is TRBJ1-2, the V gene TRBV2; possibly TRBD1 for D (5 bases). Trimming took 4 bases from V and 0 from J, leaving 9 bases between them. CDR1 and CDR2 from the germline V gene are SNHLY and FYNNEI. The CDR3 has 14 amino acids. The DNA of the CDR3 is TGTGCCAGCAGTGTGGAGGGGCCTAACTATGGCTACACCTTC. Residues: CASSVEGPNYGYTF. The complete variable domain, with remaining parts taken from reference TRBV2 and TRBJ1-2, reads EPEVTQTPSHQVTQMGQEVILRCVPISNHLYFYWYRQILGQKVEFLVSFYNNEISEKSEIFDDQFSVERPDGSNFTLKIRSTKLEDSAMYFCASSVEGPNYGYTFGSGTRLTVV.

This chain connects TRBV9 to TRBJ1-3; D is unresolved. Germline-derived CDR1 and CDR2 are SGDLS and YYNGEE. Trimming cost V 3 bases and J 2 bases, with 9 bases left between them. CDR3 length: 14 amino acids. In nucleotides, the CDR3 is TGTGCCAGCAGCGAGCAAATAGCTGGAAACACCATATATTTT. Protein product: CASSEQIAGNTIYF.

The V and J genes are TRBV24-1 and TRBJ2-7; TRBD2 might be the D (6 bases). The germline V gene encodes CDR1 KGHDR and CDR2 SFDVKD. The V end lost 6 bases, the J end lost 3 bases, and 11 bases lay between the germline ends. The length of the CDR3 is 13 residues. This chain's CDR3 is CATSQTAGYEQYF. The CDR3 bases are TGTGCCACCAGTCAGACAGCGGGCTACGAGCAGTACTTC.

The V call is TRBV12-3 or TRBV12-4, the J call TRBJ1-2; D might be TRBD1 (6 bases). The CDR3 length is 12 residues. V lost 4 bases and J lost 8, with 11 bases in between. CDR3 residues: CASSYRAWGYTF. CDR3 nucleotide sequence: TGTGCCAGCAGTTACAGGGCATGGGGCTACACCTTC.